What follows are 17 T cell receptor beta chains derived from one specimen sequenced in a study of blood T cell repertoires in COVID-19. The assay was immunoSEQ multiplex PCR, and TCRdb's table has in-frame clones only and misses some. In the table there are 100,000 to 150,000 clones, around nine tenths of which are singletons. Sequencing was done on a sample of peripheral blood. Receptors were obtained from a man in his sixties with COVID-19, enrolled during active disease.

V gene TRBV18 combines with J gene TRBJ2-1; D is undetermined. The CDR3 is 16 residues long. Per germline, CDR1 KGHSH and CDR2 LQKENI. Trimming removed 2 bases at V and 7 bases at J, with 18 bases between. CDR3 nucleotide sequence: TGTGCCAGCTCACCATTTCTAGGTGAGTCTAGGAATGAGCAGTTCTTC. Its protein is CASSPFLGESRNEQFF.

This chain links TRBV19 with TRBJ1-4; D gene uncertain. V was clipped by 1 base and J by 4 bases, with 10 bases between them. Per the germline V gene, CDR1 is LNHDA and CDR2 is SQIVND (reference sequence). The CDR3 has 15 residues. CDR3 sequence (DNA): TGTGCCAGTAGTATAGGAGGCACGTTTAATGAAAAACTGTTTTTT. Translating it yields CASSIGGTFNEKLFF.

J is TRBJ1-6 and V is TRBV6-5; D perhaps matches TRBD1 (5 bases). CDR3 length equals 11 residues. Germline CDR1 reads MNHEY; CDR2 reads SVGAGI. V was clipped by 8 bases and J by 9 bases, with 8 bases between them. CDR3 DNA sequence: TGTGCCAGCCAGGGTGGTTCACCCCTCCACTTT. This encodes CASQGGSPLHF.

The chain employs TRBV28 and TRBJ2-7; a possible D gene is TRBD2 (6 bases). Germline V gene lookup returns CDR1 MDHEN and CDR2 SYDVKM. Deletions cut 7 bases from V and 7 bases from J, with 29 bases between. The CDR3 runs to 17 residues. The DNA of the CDR3 is TGTGCCAGCAATCCACCAGCTGGTTTTTTTGGGGCGGGGGAGCAGTACTTC. Protein: CASNPPAGFFGAGEQYF.

This chain connects TRBV10-3 to TRBJ1-2; TRBD1 aligns across 11 bases. Germline CDR1 ENHRY, CDR2 SYGVKD. V gave up 6 bases and J gave up 7 bases; unmatched junction bases: 10. This CDR3 has 15 residues. DNA for the CDR3: TGTGCCATCAGAGGACAGGGGGCTCCTAGGGGTGGCTACACCTTC. Encoded protein: CAIRGQGAPRGGYTF.

The chain has TRBV18 and TRBJ2-2; 7 bases align to TRBD1. Losses at the gene ends were 2 bases for V and 7 bases for J; bases not matched to a gene: 7. This CDR3 region has 15 residues. The germline V gene has CDR1 KGHSH and CDR2 LQKENI. CDR3 sequence (DNA): TGTGCCAGCTCACCAAGACAGGGAATGATCGGGGAGCTGTTTTTT. It is translated as CASSPRQGMIGELFF.

V usage is TRBV13 and J usage is TRBJ2-7; possible D gene TRBD2, 5 bases. Germline V lookup: CDR1 PRHDT, CDR2 FYEKMQ (reference sequence). With 3 bases removed from V and 0 bases from J, the gap between germline ends came to 12 bases. The CDR3 length is 15 residues. The CDR3 region has the DNA TGTGCCAGCAGCTTCAAAGGGAGTGACTCCTACGAGCAGTACTTC. Protein sequence: CASSFKGSDSYEQYF. The full variable domain, completed using reference TRBV13 and TRBJ2-7, is AAGVIQSPRHLIKEKRETATLKCYPIPRHDTVYWYQQGPGQDPQFLISFYEKMQSDKGSIPDRFSAQQFSDYHSELNMSSLELGDSALYFCASSFKGSDSYEQYFGPGTRLTVT.

V gene TRBV5-1 combines with J gene TRBJ1-1; a possible D gene is TRBD1 (5 bases). Germline CDR1 SGHRS, CDR2 YFSETQ. This CDR3 has 15 residues. V was shortened by 7 bases and J by 4 bases, with 20 bases between the two germline ends. The CDR3 here is CASGRGGGDGTEAFF. As DNA, the CDR3 is TGCGCCAGCGGAAGGGGCGGGGGGGACGGCACTGAAGCTTTCTTT.

This rearrangement joins TRBV11-2 to TRBJ1-2, with TRBD1 matching over 11 bases. Trimming cost V 5 bases and J 4 bases; bases outside gene matches: 6. Germline loops: CDR1 SGHAT, CDR2 FQNNGV. This CDR3 region has 15 residues. The CDR3 spells CASSTDRGLGYGYTF. The CDR3, as DNA: TGTGCCAGCAGCACGGACAGGGGGCTAGGCTATGGCTACACCTTC.

In its sample, this clone was seen a few times. V gene TRBV20-1 combines with J gene TRBJ2-7, with TRBD1 identical over 7 bases. The ends lost 6 bases at V and 8 bases at J; junction bases unmatched: 4. This CDR3 contains 10 residues. Germline V lookup: CDR1 DFQATT, CDR2 SNEGSKA (reference sequence). The CDR3 DNA reads TGCAGTGCGGGGACAGTTCAGCAGTACTTC. Translating gives CSAGTVQQYF.

CDR3 bases: TGCGCCAGCAGAGGGACACCGATGTCTCACAATGAGCAGTTCTTC. It yields the protein CASRGTPMSHNEQFF. The chain recombines TRBV5-1 with TRBJ2-1; the D gene is possibly TRBD1 (6 bases). This CDR3 has 15 residues. The V and J ends lost 5 bases and 5 bases respectively, with 17 bases between them. CDR1 and CDR2 from the germline V gene are SGHRS and YFSETQ.

The gene calls are TRBV2 and TRBJ1-1; tentative D call: TRBD1 (5 bases). In germline, CDR1 is SNHLY, CDR2 FYNNEI. The CDR3 is 14 residues long. Trimming cost V 4 bases and J 3 bases, with 12 bases left between them. In DNA form, the CDR3 reads TGTGCCAGCAGTGTCCTCCCGGGGGACACTGAAGCTTTCTTT. Amino acids: CASSVLPGDTEAFF.

Details on this clone: Different DNA sequences within this sample yield the same CDR3. CDR3 loop: CASSLGGQGNQPQHF. The CDR3, as DNA: TGTGCCAGCAGCTTAGGAGGACAGGGGAATCAGCCCCAGCATTTT. The chain couples TRBV7-2 to TRBJ1-5; 9 bases align to TRBD1. The CDR3 length is 15 residues. The germline V gene has CDR1 SGHTA and CDR2 FQGNSA. V was pared by 1 base and J by 4 bases, with 2 bases of the junction left unmatched.

This chain joins TRBV6-5 and TRBJ1-6; D perhaps matches TRBD1 (6 bases). This CDR3 has 12 residues. Germline lookup yields CDR1 MNHEY and CDR2 SVGAGI. V was clipped by 8 bases and J by 5 bases, with 7 bases between them. The CDR3 protein is CASWDNNSPLHF. The CDR3 DNA follows: TGTGCCAGCTGGGACAATAATTCACCCCTCCACTTT.

The chain carries TRBV6-5 and TRBJ1-1, with a possible D match to TRBD1 (5 bases). The ends were cut back, 2 bases at V and 2 bases at J, with 9 bases in the middle. The CDR3 consists of 14 residues. Germline V gene sequence: CDR1 MNHEY, CDR2 SVGAGI. The CDR3 sequence is CASSYGGGNTEAFF. Here the CDR3 DNA reads TGTGCCAGCAGTTACGGGGGGGGAAACACTGAAGCTTTCTTT.

V usage is TRBV24-1 and J usage is TRBJ1-1, with 9 bases fitting TRBD1. V trimming: 4 bases; J trimming: 0 bases; junction bases outside the gene matches: 17. CDR3 length: 20 amino acids. Looked up from germline, CDR1 is KGHDR and CDR2 is SFDVKD. The CDR3 coding sequence is TGTGCCACCAGTGACTCCTCCCTACAGGGGGCTCTGGGACTGAACACTGAAGCTTTCTTT. This translates into CATSDSSLQGALGLNTEAFF.

The genes are TRBV19 and TRBJ2-7; 7 nucleotides line up with TRBD1. The V gene end was trimmed by 3 bases and the J gene end by 4 bases; junction bases not matched to a gene: 9. The CDR3 sequence is 15 residues long. From germline, CDR1 is LNHDA and CDR2 SQIVND (reference sequence). The CDR3: CASSMDRTPLYEQYF. CDR3 sequence (DNA): TGTGCCAGTAGTATGGACAGGACTCCCCTTTACGAGCAGTACTTC.